The following is a T cell receptor beta chain sequence with its context. These data originate in a study of low-dose radiotherapy and immunotherapy resistance in tumors. Study-wide context: Every six weeks patients received intravenous ipilimumab 1 mg/kg, and every two weeks they received intravenous nivolumab 240 mg. Cyclophosphamide went in intravenously at 200 mg/m2 every two weeks, one day before radiation and immunotherapy.

Primers used for first-strand cDNA, a TRAV- and TRBV-specific set, covered both alpha and beta chains. TCR amplification ran 15 to 25 PCR cycles using constant-region and V-primer adapter primers. TCRdb re-analysed the reads in MiXCR, keeping a single row per CDR3 protein. The data hold 75,000 to 95,000 distinct CDR3 sequences, with under 20% observed a single time. The CDR3 spans 16 residues. Trimming took off 4 bases at V and 0 bases at J, with 17 bases between the two ends. Germline V gene lookup returns CDR1 SGHDT and CDR2 YYEEEE. The time point was: before trial treatment. Eligible patients had advanced solid tumors lacking tumor-infiltrating lymphocytes.

The sequence came from a male donor with prostate cancer. Sequenced here: PBMCs, sampled before treatment. The genes are TRBV5-6 and TRBJ2-7; D perhaps matches TRBD1 (6 bases). CDR3 in amino acids: CASSPSGQPSSYEQYF. The CDR3 coding sequence is TGTGCCAGCAGCCCGTCGGGACAACCGAGCTCCTACGAGCAGTACTTC.